This record concerns one TCR beta chain sequence. Its target is not known. V was trimmed by 0 bases and J by 0 bases, leaving 8 bases between them. Germline V gene data show CDR1 as SGHRS and CDR2 as YFSETQ. The CDR3 extends over 15 amino acids. The record originates from a study of cytomegalovirus exposure and HLA in healthy donors. Study observations and caveats: Published work reported that the classifier diagnosed cytomegalovirus status with high specificity and sensitivity. Certain indistinguishable V segments, among them TRBV6-2 and TRBV6-3, were excluded.

The PCR ran on 60 Vbeta and 13 Jbeta primers. Method: immunoSEQ multiplex PCR; TCRdb's copy keeps in-frame clones and lacks some. Of 220,000 or so clones in the sample, under 80% were seen once. This clonotype was obtained from a woman in her 30s in good health and CMV-seronegative. The sample comprised PBMCs. The chain joins TRBV5-1 to TRBJ2-3; tentatively, D is TRBD2 (5 bases). The CDR3 here is CASSLALASTDTQYF. The DNA of the CDR3 is TGCGCCAGCAGCTTGGCCCTAGCTAGCACAGATACGCAGTATTTT.